This entry features one T cell receptor (beta chain) sequence. This sample was taken from a study of blood T cells in healthy people across ages. Then a second PCR, running about 6 to 12 cycles, was carried out with a sample-barcoded 5' primer and a J-beta primer mix. One entry per CDR3 protein results from TCRdb running MiXCR on the 5' RACE reads. The table has 1.5 million to 2 million distinct CDR3 sequences, 28% seen once. The CDR3 runs 15 residues. Between the trimmed V and J ends, which lost 1 base and 5 bases, there was a span of 13 bases. CDR1 is SNHLY, CDR2 FYNNEI, per germline. Sequenced input: blood. The origin of this receptor is a woman aged 25 to 39 in good health. This chain joins TRBV2 and TRBJ2-3; maybe TRBD2 (5 bases). The CDR3: CASSEEPSLGDTQYF. The CDR3 coding sequence is TGTGCCAGCAGTGAAGAACCTAGCCTCGGAGATACGCAGTATTTT.